This TCR beta chain came from a study of blood T cell repertoires in COVID-19. Study in general: Researchers got acute and convalescent COVID-19 samples from the United States, Italy and Spain.

Comments on this clone: This same CDR3 is encoded by further DNA sequences in the sample.

Method: immunoSEQ multiplex PCR; TCRdb's copy keeps in-frame clones and lacks some. The data contain under 200,000 clones, roughly 84% of them singletons. Specimen: peripheral blood. This TCR derives from an elderly woman with acute or convalescent COVID-19.

The CDR3, as DNA: TGTGCCAGCAGGAGACTAGCGGGAGTCACAGATACGCAGTATTTT. It is translated as CASRRLAGVTDTQYF. This rearrangement joins TRBV6-5 to TRBJ2-3, with TRBD2 matching 12 bases. CDR1 MNHEY and CDR2 SVGAGI come from the germline V gene. The CDR3 extends over 15 amino acids. With 6 bases clipped from V and 2 bases from J, the junction kept 3 bases outside the gene matches.